This T cell receptor (beta chain) was captured by sequencing in a study of T cells in Graves' hyperthyroidism and ophthalmopathy. This CDR3 region has 16 residues. V gave up 1 base and J gave up 5 bases; unmatched junction bases: 5. Germline CDR1 is SGHNT and CDR2 is YENEEA. Stable hyperthyroidism: no ophthalmopathy progression over 18 months of follow-up. This clonotype has at least ten counts. What was amplified from RNA transcripts were TCR beta CDR3 regions. Researchers ran a first-round RT-PCR on the TCR CDR3 using the HTBI primer set. TCRdb recomputed calls from the multiplex PCR reads with MiXCR, one row per CDR3 protein. The data show 400,000 to 550,000 distinct CDR3 sequences, under 15% seen once.

Sequenced material: blood. The receptor was isolated from a woman under 30 with Graves' hyperthyroidism. This chain joins TRBV11-3 and TRBJ2-1; 10 bases are a match to TRBD1. CDR3 protein: CASSLGGGQGNNEQFF. The CDR3 bases are TGTGCCAGCAGCTTAGGGGGGGGACAGGGGAACAATGAGCAGTTCTTC.